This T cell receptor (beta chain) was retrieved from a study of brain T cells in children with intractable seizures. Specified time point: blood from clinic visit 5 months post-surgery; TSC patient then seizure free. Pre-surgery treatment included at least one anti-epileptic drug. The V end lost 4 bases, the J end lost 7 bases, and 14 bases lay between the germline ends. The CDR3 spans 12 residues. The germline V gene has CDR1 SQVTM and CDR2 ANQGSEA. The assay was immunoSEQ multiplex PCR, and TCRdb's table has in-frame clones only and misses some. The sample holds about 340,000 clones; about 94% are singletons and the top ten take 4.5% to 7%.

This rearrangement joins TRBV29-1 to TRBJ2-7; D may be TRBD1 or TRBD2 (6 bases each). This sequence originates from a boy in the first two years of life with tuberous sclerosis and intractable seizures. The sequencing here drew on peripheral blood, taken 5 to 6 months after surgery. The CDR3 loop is CSVVAGAGEQYF. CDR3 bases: TGCAGCGTTGTAGCAGGGGCGGGGGAGCAGTACTTC.